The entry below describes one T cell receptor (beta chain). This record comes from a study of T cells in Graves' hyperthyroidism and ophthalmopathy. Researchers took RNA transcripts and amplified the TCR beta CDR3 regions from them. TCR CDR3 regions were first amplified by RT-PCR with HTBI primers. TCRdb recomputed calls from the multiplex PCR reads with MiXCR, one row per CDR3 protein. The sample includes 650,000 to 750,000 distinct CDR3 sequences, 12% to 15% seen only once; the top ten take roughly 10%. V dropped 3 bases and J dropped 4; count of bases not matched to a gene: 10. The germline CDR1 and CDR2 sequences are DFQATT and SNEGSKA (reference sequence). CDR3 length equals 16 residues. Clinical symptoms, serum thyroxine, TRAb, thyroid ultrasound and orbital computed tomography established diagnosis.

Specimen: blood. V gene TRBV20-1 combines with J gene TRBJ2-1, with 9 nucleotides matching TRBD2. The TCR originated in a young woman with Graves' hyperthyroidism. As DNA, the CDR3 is TGCAGTGCTAGGCCATCGGGACTAGCTCTATACAATGAGCAGTTCTTC. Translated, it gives CSARPSGLALYNEQFF.